The TCR beta chain under discussion was sequenced for a study of blood T cell repertoires in COVID-19. For the study at large: PBMCs, B-cell-depleted T cells, or T cells provided the cDNA or gDNA that made up the material.

TCRdb's table, derived via immunoSEQ multiplex PCR, lists solely in-frame clones and lacks some. The sample holds 160,000 or so clones, over 80% seen once. This CDR3 contains 14 residues. The V end lost 8 bases, the J end lost 0 bases, and 14 bases lay between the germline ends. Germline CDR1 and CDR2: LNHDA and SQIVND (reference sequence). This TCR was sampled from a woman in her sixties or seventies with acute or convalescent COVID-19. The source material was peripheral blood. The V call is TRBV19, the J call TRBJ2-7, with D perhaps matching TRBD1 (6 bases). The CDR3 DNA follows: TGTGCCAGTCGCGAGACAGGAATCTCCTACGAGCAGTACTTC. Translated: CASRETGISYEQYF.